These 21 T cell receptor beta chains were sequenced from one sample in a study of molecular identifiers for immune sequencing clone quantification (dated by TCRdb to between 2018 and 2020). Library prep was done by PCR. The data were produced on an Illumina HiSeq 4000. TCRdb reanalyzed the raw reads on its own, using fastp at Q25 for trimming and MiXCR for clone calling, and kept in-frame beta chains. Every entry covers one CDR3 protein and lists the most common genes and DNA from its rows. The sample contains about 510,000 distinct CDR3 sequences, roughly 23% of them found a single time. The ten largest clones take up about 0.84% of the sample. Sequences were obtained from naive CD8+ T cells from blood, with Jurkat cell RNA spiked in. The sample's cell subset or site, from its label and the paper: FACS-sorted CD8+CD4-CCR7+CD45RA+ naive T cells. The receptor source for this set is a human donor in good health. Some libraries in this study had Jurkat cell RNA spiked in.

With regard to this clonotype: The CDR3 does not close with the conserved phenylalanine or tryptophan, likely indicating a read error. The rearrangement uses TRBV11-2 and TRBJ1-5, with 7 bases identical to TRBD1. The CDR3 is 14 residues long. Trimming removed 5 bases from V and 0 bases from J; junction bases left unmatched: 1. Germline V gene data show CDR1 as SGHAT and CDR2 as FQNNGV. CDR3 bases: TGTGCCAGCAGCGACAGGGATAGCAATCAGCCCCAGCATCTT. Protein: CASSDRDSNQPQHL.

The table lists this clonotype with many counts. V is TRBV28 and J is TRBJ1-5; D is ambiguous. The CDR3 spans 14 residues. Looked up from germline, CDR1 is MDHEN and CDR2 is SYDVKM. The V and J ends lost 9 bases and 5 bases respectively, with 17 bases between them. CDR3 DNA: TGTGCCAGTACCGTAGACCCCAATTATCAGCCCCAGCATTTT. It specifies CASTVDPNYQPQHF. The entire variable domain, with the rest obtained from reference TRBV28 and TRBJ1-5, is as follows: DVKVTQSSRYLVKRTGEKVFLECVQDMDHENMFWYRQDPGLGLRLIYFSYDVKMKEKGDIPEGYSVSREKKERFSLILESASTNQTSMYLCASTVDPNYQPQHFGDGTRLSIL.

In this sample, this clonotype turned up many times. The genes are TRBV5-6 and TRBJ1-1, with a weak D call TRBD1 (5 bases). CDR3 length: 15 residues. The germline V and J ends were trimmed by 0 bases and 4 bases, with 13 bases remaining between them. Germline V lookup: CDR1 SGHDT, CDR2 YYEEEE. CDR3 loop: CASSLAGTTATEAFF. The CDR3, as DNA: TGTGCCAGCAGCTTGGCCGGGACCACCGCCACTGAAGCTTTCTTT.

For this clonotype: A clone one base away is much larger, so this may be a read error. The gene calls are TRBV6-5 and TRBJ2-3, with D maybe TRBD1 (6 bases). The CDR3 contains 15 residues. Germline V gene lookup returns CDR1 MNHEY and CDR2 SVGAGI. The CDR3 protein is CANSYSAGVGDTQYF. The CDR3 nucleotides read TGTGCCAACAGTTACTCAGCAGGGGTTGGCGATACGCAGTATTTT.

This clonotype was counted between two and nine times. The chain is built from TRBV15 and TRBJ2-7, with 8 bases aligning to TRBD2. The CDR3 loop spans 12 amino acids. Germline lookup yields CDR1 LNHNV and CDR2 YYDKDF (reference sequence). V gave up 11 bases and J gave up 3 bases; unmatched junction bases: 6. CDR3 loop: CAAGSGVYEQYF. The DNA of the CDR3 is TGTGCCGCCGGTAGCGGGGTCTACGAGCAGTACTTC.

The J gene is TRBJ2-1, the V gene TRBV4-3; D might be TRBD2 (6 bases). The length of the CDR3 is 15 residues. In germline, CDR1 is LGHNA, CDR2 YSLEER. Trimming pared 4 bases from V and 7 bases from J, leaving 17 bases between. The CDR3 DNA reads TGCGCCAGCAGCCGGTTGCTAGCGTCGGGGAATGAGCAGTTCTTC. Protein: CASSRLLASGNEQFF.

The CDR3 is CASQIITGPEAYGYTF. DNA for the CDR3: TGTGCCAGCCAGATAATCACAGGGCCGGAAGCCTATGGCTACACCTTC. The rearrangement links TRBV7-2 to TRBJ1-2; tentatively, D is TRBD1 (6 bases). The CDR3 runs to 16 residues. V lost 8 bases to trimming and J lost 4 bases, with 23 bases between them. Germline CDR1 reads SGHTA; CDR2 reads FQGNSA.

As concerns this clonotype: A much larger clone lies one base from this, so it may be a read error. This chain's CDR3 is CASSRGAATNQPQHF. CDR3 nucleotides: TGTGCCAGCAGCCGAGGGGCGGCGACTAATCAGCCCCAGCATTTT. The rearrangement uses TRBV3-1 and TRBJ1-5; TRBD1 is a possible D gene (5 bases). Germline values: CDR1 LGHDT, CDR2 YNNKEL (reference sequence). The CDR3 length is 15 residues. The ends were cut back, 4 bases at V and 4 bases at J, with 14 bases in the middle.

This clonotype was counted many times. The chain links TRBV3-1 to TRBJ1-2; 7 bases align to TRBD1. J lost 4 bases, V lost 1 base, and 9 bases had no gene match. The CDR3 spans 16 residues. Germline CDR1 reads LGHDT; CDR2 reads YNNKEL (reference sequence). The CDR3 here is CASSQVEWGQTYGYTF. The DNA for the CDR3 is TGTGCCAGCAGCCAAGTCGAATGGGGACAGACCTATGGCTACACCTTC.

V usage is TRBV4-1 and J usage is TRBJ2-7, with 7 bases identical to TRBD1. There are 15 residues in the CDR3. V lost 2 bases, J lost 6 bases, and 10 bases stayed unmatched. Germline V lookup: CDR1 MGHRA, CDR2 YSYEKL. In DNA form, the CDR3 reads TGCGCCAGCAGCCAATCTCCGGGACAGTACGTCGAGCAGTACTTC. Encoded protein: CASSQSPGQYVEQYF.

This clonotype was seen a handful of times. The V and J genes are TRBV7-2 and TRBJ2-4; 11 nucleotides align to TRBD2. CDR1 and CDR2 from the germline V gene are SGHTA and FQGNSA. The CDR3 is 17 amino acids. V shed 5 bases and J 2 bases; nucleotides not matched to a gene: 8. CDR3 loop: CASSPIAGGRSKNIQYF. The CDR3 bases are TGTGCCAGCAGCCCCATAGCGGGGGGGCGGTCCAAAAACATTCAGTACTTC.

The V call is TRBV27, the J call TRBJ1-1, with a weak D call TRBD1 (5 bases). Germline lookup yields CDR1 MNHEY and CDR2 SMNVEV (reference sequence). The V end was cut by 1 base, the J end by 6 bases, with 18 bases between. The CDR3 is 16 amino acids. CDR3 nucleotide sequence: TGTGCCAGCAGTTTATGGGCTCGGCAGGGTAATTCTGAAGCTTTCTTT. It is translated as CASSLWARQGNSEAFF.

J is TRBJ1-6 and V is TRBV27, with D possibly matching TRBD1 (5 bases). Germline V gives CDR1 MNHEY, CDR2 SMNVEV (reference sequence). The CDR3 contains 14 residues. V was shortened by 7 bases and J by 10 bases, with 17 bases between the two germline ends. The CDR3 spells CASNPLGGDSPLHF. In DNA form, the CDR3 reads TGTGCCAGCAACCCCCTGGGGGGAGACTCACCCCTCCACTTT.

A few counts support this clonotype. The genes are TRBV12-3 or TRBV12-4 and TRBJ1-5; no clear D. The V and J ends lost 7 bases and 4 bases respectively, with 11 bases between them. CDR3 length equals 13 residues. This CDR3 reads CASTLGGNQPQHF. The CDR3 coding sequence is TGTGCCAGCACCCTGGGAGGAAATCAGCCCCAGCATTTT.

This clonotype was picked up many times. The chain recombines TRBV7-6 with TRBJ1-1; D is uncertain. The CDR3 contains 13 residues. Trimming stripped 5 bases from V and 7 bases from J, with 14 bases between. Per germline, CDR1 SGHVS and CDR2 FNYEAQ. The CDR3 nucleotides read TGTGCCAGCAGCCACAATCCGAGGAGTGAAGCTTTCTTT. Translation: CASSHNPRSEAFF.

The rearrangement uses TRBV3-1 and TRBJ2-1, with 9 bases matching TRBD2. The V and J ends lost 1 base and 14 bases, in that order; junction bases with no gene match: 3. Germline V CDR1 and CDR2: LGHDT, YNNKEL (reference sequence). The CDR3 sequence is 12 residues long. The CDR3 region is CASSQGAGGEFF. The DNA for the CDR3 is TGTGCCAGCAGCCAAGGGGCGGGGGGGGAGTTCTTC.

The CDR3 DNA follows: TGTGCCTGGAGTGTAAGGACAGGGGCCAAAAACATTCAGTACTTC. This sequence encodes CAWSVRTGAKNIQYF. J is TRBJ2-4 and V is TRBV30; 8 bases are shared with TRBD1. There are 15 residues in the CDR3. J lost 1 base, V lost 0 bases, and 2 bases had no gene match. Germline CDR1 reads GTSNPN; CDR2 reads SVGIG (reference sequence). Using reference TRBV30 and TRBJ2-4 for the parts outside the CDR3, the full variable domain is SQTIHQWPATLVQPVGSPLSLECTVEGTSNPNLYWYRQAAGRGLQLLFYSVGIGQISSEVPQNLSASRPQDRQFILSSKKLLLSDSGFYLCAWSVRTGAKNIQYFGAGTRLSVL.

This clonotype was seen a handful of times. The J gene is TRBJ1-6, the V gene TRBV12-3 or TRBV12-4; D is ambiguous. V lost 6 bases, J lost 7 bases, and 10 bases lay in between. The CDR3 sequence is 13 residues long. In DNA, the CDR3 is TGTGCCAGCAGCTCCTCCTTAAATTCACCCCTCCACTTT. It yields the protein CASSSSLNSPLHF.

V is TRBV27 and J is TRBJ2-3; 7 bases align to TRBD2. CDR1 is MNHEY, CDR2 SMNVEV, per germline (reference sequence). The CDR3 covers 17 residues. Trimming took 1 base from V and 0 from J; bases not matched to a gene: 7. The CDR3 spells CASSLLSLAASTDTQYF. DNA of the CDR3: TGTGCCAGCAGTTTATTGAGTCTAGCGGCTAGCACAGATACGCAGTATTTT.

This clonotype was detected many times. The J gene is TRBJ2-6, the V gene TRBV4-1, with 7 bases that match TRBD1. Per the germline V gene, CDR1 is MGHRA and CDR2 is YSYEKL. The CDR3 has 18 residues. V lost 0 bases, J lost 3 bases, and 8 bases stayed unmatched. The chain's CDR3 is CASSQDPANRGGANVLTF. CDR3 nucleotide sequence: TGCGCCAGCAGCCAAGACCCCGCTAACAGGGGTGGGGCCAACGTCCTGACTTTC.

V and J are TRBV12-3 or TRBV12-4 and TRBJ2-5; possibly TRBD1 or TRBD2 for D (5 bases each). The CDR3 covers 13 residues. V lost 2 bases to trimming and J lost 4 bases, with 8 bases between them. In DNA form, the CDR3 reads TGTGCCAGCAGTTTATTGGGACGAGAGACCCAGTACTTC. Protein sequence: CASSLLGRETQYF.